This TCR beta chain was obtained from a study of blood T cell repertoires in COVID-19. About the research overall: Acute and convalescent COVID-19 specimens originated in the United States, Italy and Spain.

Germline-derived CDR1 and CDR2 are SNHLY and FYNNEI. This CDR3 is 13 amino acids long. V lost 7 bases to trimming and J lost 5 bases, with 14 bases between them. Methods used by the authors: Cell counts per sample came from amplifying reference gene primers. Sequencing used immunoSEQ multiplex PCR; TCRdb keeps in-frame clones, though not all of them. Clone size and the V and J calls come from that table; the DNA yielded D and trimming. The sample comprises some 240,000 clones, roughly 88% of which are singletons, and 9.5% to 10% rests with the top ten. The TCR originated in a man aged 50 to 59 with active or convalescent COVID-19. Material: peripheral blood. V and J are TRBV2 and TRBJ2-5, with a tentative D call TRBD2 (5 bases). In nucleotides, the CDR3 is TGTGCCAGCAACGAGCGGACGTGGGAGACCCAGTACTTC. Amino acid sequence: CASNERTWETQYF.